The entry below gives a single TCR beta chain sequence along with its context. Antigen specificity is unknown. The data derive from a study of a mutant IDH1 vaccine in newly diagnosed glioma. Overall study: Treated individuals were roughly 62% male and around 38% female, averaging roughly 40 years of age.

This table comes from immunoSEQ multiplex PCR, and its TCRdb copy is limited to in-frame clones, with some not included. The table records 45,000 to 60,000 clones, about 83% of them present only once. Germline loops: CDR1 SGHDN, CDR2 FVKESK. Trimming at V came to 1 base and at J to 11 bases, leaving 0 bases not matched to a gene. CDR3 size: 13 residues. General study findings and limits: Patients mounted vaccine-induced immune responses in approximately 93% of cases.

The sample's time point: baseline, week 1 (first vaccination visit). Treatment specified: pre-vaccination baseline after standard-of-care therapy. Donors harbored newly found WHO grade 3 or 4 IDH1-mutant, ATRX-lost astrocytomas. The rearrangement uses TRBV14 and TRBJ2-6, with 9 positions matching TRBD1. This receptor was identified in a woman aged 35 to 49 with glioma. Sequenced material: PBMCs, taken from a glioma patient treated with radiotherapy, temozolomide or both. The CDR3 sequence: CASSQGDRDVLTF. The CDR3 bases are TGTGCCAGCAGCCAAGGGGACAGGGACGTCCTGACTTTC. The full variable domain, in which reference TRBV14 and TRBJ2-6 provide the parts outside the CDR3, is EAGVTQFPSHSVIEKGQTVTLRCDPISGHDNLYWYRRVMGKEIKFLLHFVKESKQDESGMPNNRFLAERTGGTYSTLKVQPAELEDSGVYFCASSQGDRDVLTFGAGSRLTVL.